This T cell receptor beta chain was captured in a study of cytomegalovirus exposure and HLA in healthy donors. The PCR ran on 60 Vbeta and 13 Jbeta primers. Authors' analysis steps: Per a later analysis, the number of unique TCR beta chains was about 78 million, of which 8.5 million to 11 million were shared. Clones were sequenced by immunoSEQ multiplex PCR, and TCRdb holds only the in-frame ones, with some missing. The V and J calls and clone size are taken from that table; D and trimming were inferred from the DNA. In total, the table holds 40,000 to 50,000 clones. Deletions cut 4 bases from V and 2 bases from J, with 19 bases between. In germline, CDR1 is SGHNT, CDR2 YYREEE (reference sequence). The CDR3 consists of 18 residues.

The receptor was derived from a woman between 35 and 50 years old in good health and CMV-seronegative. Source material: PBMCs. The rearrangement links TRBV5-4 to TRBJ2-6, with D perhaps TRBD1 (6 bases). CDR3 sequence (DNA): TGTGCCAGCAGCACACGCCAGACAGGCCTCCCTGGGGCCAACGTCCTGACTTTC. It codes for CASSTRQTGLPGANVLTF.